The entry below describes one T cell receptor (beta chain). Its antigen target is currently unknown. Nothing much larger sits one base from this clone, and base qualities are not available. Library preparation used 5' RACE. The instrument given in TCRdb is Illumina HiSeq 2500. The second PCR ran for about 6 to 11 cycles and used a J-beta primer mix along with a sample-barcoded 5' primer. A unique molecular identifier was introduced onto each TCR beta cDNA molecule by a template-switch 5' adaptor carrying 12 random nucleotides. Each sample yielded at least 2.5 million CDR3-containing paired-end reads. The Mint cDNA synthesis kit, primed by a TRBC-specific oligonucleotide, was used to synthesize first-strand cDNA from all RNA. Following uracil-DNA glycosylase treatment, all cDNA underwent a first 18-cycle PCR with the universal primers M1SS and BC2_uni_R. The paper's data handling went like this. For normalization, 1 million high-quality reads, each with a distinct molecular identifier, were randomly selected from each sample. Instead of being binned into consensus sequences, reads that shared molecular identifiers were thrown out. CDR3 identification, clonotype clustering and error correction used MiTCR with a Q25 quality threshold and the strictest error-elimination algorithm. A nonparametric unseen species model using Euler transformation provided a lower-bound estimate of total TCR beta diversity. The public sequencing data were trimmed at Q25 with fastp and processed into clonotypes with MiXCR by TCRdb, which kept only in-frame beta chains. Each entry is one CDR3 protein sequence, shown with its most common DNA and genes. It is TCRdb's table, rather than the study itself, that gives the V and J calls and clone size. The sample records some 550,000 distinct CDR3 sequences, 40% to 50% of which are singletons. 20% to 25% of the sample lies in the top ten.

The 40 or so donors, aged roughly 6 to 90 years, were systemically healthy Caucasian individuals from Russia. Around 10 milliliters of peripheral blood were drawn from each donor into EDTA-treated Vacutainer tubes. PBMCs were isolated by Ficoll-Paque density-gradient centrifugation, with at least 6 million obtained per sample. Total RNA, at least 5 micrograms per sample, was extracted from PBMCs with Trizol reagent. The percentages of naive CD45RAhigh/CD27high T cells were determined by flow cytometry on a PBMC aliquot from every donor. Clipping removes 7 bases from V and 4 bases from J, with 3 as the unmatched junction base count. The germline V gene provides CDR1 SQVTM and CDR2 ANQGSEA. From cysteine to phenylalanine, the CDR3 is 13 amino acids long. Only the CDR3 DNA stays, 39 bases, in frame from base 1. This sample was included in a study of blood T cells in healthy people across ages (dated by TCRdb to between 2015 and 2017). Regarding the study in general: In model experiments, roughly one uniquely barcoded TCR beta cDNA molecule per two T cells was captured by template switching. The study analyzed two additional independent replicas of 1 million unique cDNA reads from the same blood draw for two donors, one aged 18 to 30 and one aged 80 or older. Age-related changes in TCR beta repertoire diversity were measured in the study by deep sequencing normalized with unique cDNA molecular identifiers. To avoid experimental bias, donors of different ages were spread randomly across the sequencing lanes. The donors were split into four age groups: young (average 16 years), middle-aged (around 40), aged (roughly 60) and long-lived (approximately 80).

Summary of the overall study and its limitations: Conclusive comparison of naive and antigen-experienced compartments was prevented by the profiling of bulk unsorted PBMCs. Compared with the aged group, the long-lived group had more naive CD4+ T cells, fewer expanded clones and increased TCR diversity, suggesting age selection. Estimates of total diversity from one million sequenced T cells were regarded as lower bounds and underestimates. Observed TCR beta diversity per million T cells fell roughly linearly with age, and a significant reduction was already apparent by age roughly 41. A strong correlation was found between observed TCR beta diversity and the percentage of naive T cells measured by flow cytometry. The CMV infection status of donors was not known, potentially confounding age-related changes in expanded clonotypes.

The chain was built from TRBV29-1 and TRBJ2-1, and 11 junction bases match TRBD1. Sequences were obtained from blood. This clonotype originated in a man older than 75 in good health. The DNA sequence is TGCAGCGGGGGGACAGGGGGATACAATGAGCAGTTCTTC. It translates to CSGGTGGYNEQFF.